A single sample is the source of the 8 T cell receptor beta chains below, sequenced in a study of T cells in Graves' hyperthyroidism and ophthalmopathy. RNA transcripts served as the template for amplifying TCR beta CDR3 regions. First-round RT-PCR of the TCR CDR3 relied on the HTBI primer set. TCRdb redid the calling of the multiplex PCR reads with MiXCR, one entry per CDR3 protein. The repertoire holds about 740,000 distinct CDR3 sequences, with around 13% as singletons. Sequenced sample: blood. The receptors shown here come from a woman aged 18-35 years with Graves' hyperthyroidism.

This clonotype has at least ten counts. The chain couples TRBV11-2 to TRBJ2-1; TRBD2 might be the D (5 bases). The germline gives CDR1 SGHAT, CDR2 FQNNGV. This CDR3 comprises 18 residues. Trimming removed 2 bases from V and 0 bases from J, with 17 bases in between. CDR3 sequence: CASSLLTPGISSYNEQFF. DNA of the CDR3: TGTGCCAGCAGCTTACTAACCCCCGGGATCAGCTCCTACAATGAGCAGTTCTTC.

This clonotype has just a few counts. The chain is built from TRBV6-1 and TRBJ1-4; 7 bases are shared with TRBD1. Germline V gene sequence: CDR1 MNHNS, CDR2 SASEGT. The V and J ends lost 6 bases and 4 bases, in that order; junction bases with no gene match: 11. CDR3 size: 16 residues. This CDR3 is CASRQTPGQINEKLFF. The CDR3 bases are TGTGCCAGCAGACAGACACCGGGACAGATTAATGAAAAACTGTTTTTT.

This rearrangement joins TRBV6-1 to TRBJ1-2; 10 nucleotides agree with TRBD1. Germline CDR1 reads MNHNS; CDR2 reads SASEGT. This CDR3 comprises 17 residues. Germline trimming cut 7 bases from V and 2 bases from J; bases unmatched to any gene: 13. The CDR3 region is CASTRSTGTGVNYGYTF. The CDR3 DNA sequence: TGTGCCAGCACCAGATCGACCGGGACAGGGGTGAACTATGGCTACACCTTC.

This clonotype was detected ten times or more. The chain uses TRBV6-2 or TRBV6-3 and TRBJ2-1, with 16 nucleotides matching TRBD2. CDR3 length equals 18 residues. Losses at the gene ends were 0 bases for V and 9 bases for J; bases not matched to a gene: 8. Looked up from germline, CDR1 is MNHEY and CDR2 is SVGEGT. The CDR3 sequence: CASSYSGTSGGGKGEQFF. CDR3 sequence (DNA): TGTGCCAGCAGTTACTCCGGGACTAGCGGGGGGGGGAAAGGTGAGCAGTTCTTC.

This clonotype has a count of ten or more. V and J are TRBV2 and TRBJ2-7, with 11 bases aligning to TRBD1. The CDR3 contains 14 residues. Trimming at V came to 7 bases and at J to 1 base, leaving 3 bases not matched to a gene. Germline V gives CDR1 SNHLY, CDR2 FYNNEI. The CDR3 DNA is TGTGCCAGCACTCGGGACAGGGGGTCCTACGAGCAGTACTTC. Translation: CASTRDRGSYEQYF.

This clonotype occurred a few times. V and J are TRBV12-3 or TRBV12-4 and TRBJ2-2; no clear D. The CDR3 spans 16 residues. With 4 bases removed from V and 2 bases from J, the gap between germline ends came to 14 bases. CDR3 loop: CASSSPRALNTGELFF. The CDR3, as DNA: TGTGCCAGCAGTTCCCCCCGGGCCTTAAACACCGGGGAGCTGTTTTTT.

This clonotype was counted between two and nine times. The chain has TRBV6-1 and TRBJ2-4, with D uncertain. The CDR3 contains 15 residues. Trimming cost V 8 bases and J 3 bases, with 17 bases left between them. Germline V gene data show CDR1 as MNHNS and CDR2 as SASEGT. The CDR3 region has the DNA TGTGCCAGCCGTCGGGTCCCCCTCGACAAAAACATTCAGTACTTC. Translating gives CASRRVPLDKNIQYF.

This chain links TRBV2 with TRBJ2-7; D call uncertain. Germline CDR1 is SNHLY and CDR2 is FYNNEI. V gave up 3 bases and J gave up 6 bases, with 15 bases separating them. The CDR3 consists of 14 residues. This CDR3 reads CASSDRFPRPEQYF. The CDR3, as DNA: TGTGCCAGCAGTGACCGTTTCCCGAGACCCGAGCAGTACTTC. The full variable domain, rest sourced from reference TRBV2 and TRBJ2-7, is EPEVTQTPSHQVTQMGQEVILRCVPISNHLYFYWYRQILGQKVEFLVSFYNNEISEKSEIFDDQFSVERPDGSNFTLKIRSTKLEDSAMYFCASSDRFPRPEQYFGPGTRLTVT.